This TCR beta chain was found in a study of cytomegalovirus exposure and HLA in healthy donors. Study results and limitations: Whilst most TCR sequences proved rare, a subset of public TCRs occurred across many donors. Clonal expansion was found to be greater in HLA-associated TCR beta chains than in equally common others in a later analysis.

Trimming removed 10 bases from V and 1 base from J, with 11 bases in between. The germline CDR1 and CDR2 sequences are MGHDK and SYGVNS. The CDR3 is 13 amino acids. With respect to this clone: Its antigen is currently unknown.

The PCR was carried out with 60 Vbeta primers and 13 Jbeta primers. Repertoires were generated with immunoSEQ multiplex PCR, while TCRdb's copy carries only in-frame clones and drops some. The sample has about 140,000 clones, 77% seen once. Samples came from healthy bone marrow donors. This TCR was recovered from a male donor in good health and CMV-seronegative. This chain connects TRBV25-1 to TRBJ1-3; a possible D gene is TRBD1 (5 bases). Sequencing used PBMCs. CDR3 sequence: CATRGGSGNTIYF. The CDR3 nucleotides are TGTGCCACCCGGGGGGGATCTGGAAACACCATATATTTT.